This note documents a single T cell receptor beta chain sequence. The data derive from a study of blood T cell repertoires in COVID-19. CDR1 is SGDLS and CDR2 is YYNGEE in the germline V gene. The ends lost 4 bases at V and 2 bases at J; junction bases unmatched: 8. This CDR3 has 16 amino acids. Using immunoSEQ multiplex PCR, the repertoire was profiled, and TCRdb retains in-frame clones only, with some absent. Of tens of thousands of clones in the sample, approximately 92% were seen once. This clonotype was sampled from a human donor in a cohort sampled during active COVID-19. The sequencing sample was made of peripheral blood. The chain joins TRBV9 to TRBJ2-7, with 11 bases aligning to TRBD2. The CDR3 sequence: CASSPRVAGGTYEQYF. The CDR3, as DNA: TGTGCCAGCAGCCCCCGGGTAGCGGGGGGGACCTACGAGCAGTACTTC.